Below, 25 T cell receptor beta chains from the same sample are listed, as sequenced in a study of identical twins. One entry per CDR3 protein, called by TCRdb with MiXCR from the 5' RACE reads. The sample yields 570,000 or so distinct CDR3 sequences, nearly 10% seen once. These data are also associated with another study on yellow fever vaccine responses in identical twins.

The sample comprised PBMCs. Receptor source: a woman in her late teens or twenties in good health.

The sample holds a few counts of this clonotype. This chain connects TRBV4-3 to TRBJ1-3; D is ambiguous. The CDR3 has 14 residues. Germline values: CDR1 LGHNA, CDR2 YSLEER. V shed 0 bases and J shed 1 base, with 4 bases lying between them. This chain's CDR3 is CASSQDYSGNTIYF. DNA for the CDR3: TGCGCCAGCAGCCAAGATTATTCTGGAAACACCATATATTTT.

The table lists this clonotype with many counts. This chain links TRBV9 with TRBJ1-1; no clear D gene. Trimming removed 0 bases from V and 4 bases from J, with 4 bases in between. CDR3 length: 12 amino acids. Germline V lookup: CDR1 SGDLS, CDR2 YYNGEE. For the CDR3, the DNA is TGTGCCAGCAGCGTAGGGGCCACTGAAGCTTTCTTT. As protein: CASSVGATEAFF.

The sample holds a few counts of this clonotype. The gene calls are TRBV2 and TRBJ2-1, with 7 bases identical to TRBD2. V lost 4 bases, J lost 8 bases, and 8 bases stayed unmatched. The CDR3 sequence is 14 residues long. CDR1 is SNHLY, CDR2 FYNNEI, per germline. The CDR3: CASSVTGGKDEQFF. The DNA for the CDR3 is TGTGCCAGCAGTGTCACCGGGGGGAAGGATGAGCAGTTCTTC.

There are many counts of this clonotype. Its ends do not fully match the called genes, so a read error is possible. The chain recombines TRBV5-1 with TRBJ2-3; possibly TRBD2 for D (5 bases). This CDR3 is built from 12 residues. The V gene's germline CDR1 is SGHRS and CDR2 YFSETQ. Written as DNA, the CDR3 is TGTGCCAGCAGTCCCCCTAGCGATACGCAGTATTTT. It is translated as CASSPPSDTQYF.

This clonotype was recorded a few times. The V call is TRBV6-5, the J call TRBJ2-1; D remains ambiguous. The CDR3 runs to 15 residues. CDR1 and CDR2 from the germline V gene are MNHEY and SVGAGI. V lost 0 bases and J lost 5, with 11 bases in between. The CDR3 sequence: CASSYSLPSHNEQFF. The CDR3 nucleotides read TGTGCCAGCAGTTACTCCCTCCCTAGTCACAATGAGCAGTTCTTC.

The genes are TRBV12-3 or TRBV12-4 and TRBJ2-6; D call uncertain. CDR3 length: 14 amino acids. V was clipped by 10 bases and J by 1 base, with 11 bases between them. The CDR3 here is CATRITSGANVLTF. As DNA, the CDR3 is TGTGCCACCCGGATTACTTCTGGGGCCAACGTCCTGACTTTC.

This clonotype was recorded at least ten times. Here the CDR3 reads CASSFYGRFEAFF. The CDR3 DNA reads TGTGCCAGCAGTTTTTATGGTCGCTTTGAAGCTTTCTTT. The chain joins TRBV12-3 or TRBV12-4 to TRBJ1-1; the D is unclear. This CDR3 region has 13 residues. V was clipped by 3 bases and J by 7 bases, with 12 bases between them.

This clonotype has a handful of counts. CDR3 DNA: TGCAGTGCTGCATTCGGGACTAGTGTCTACGAGCAGTACTTC. It yields the protein CSAAFGTSVYEQYF. The chain joins TRBV20-1 to TRBJ2-7; 8 bases match TRBD2. The CDR3 covers 14 residues. With V trimmed by 5 bases and J by 3 bases, 9 bases remained unmatched. Germline V gene data show CDR1 as DFQATT and CDR2 as SNEGSKA (reference sequence).

The chain recombines TRBV6-1 with TRBJ2-1, with 8 bases that match TRBD2. The CDR3 is made up of 14 amino acids. CDR1 and CDR2 from the germline V gene are MNHNS and SASEGT. V gave up 7 bases and J gave up 6 bases; unmatched junction bases: 8. The CDR3 protein is CASTPRGGLNEQFF. The CDR3 DNA is TGTGCCAGCACTCCTCGGGGGGGGCTCAATGAGCAGTTCTTC.

This clonotype was counted between two and nine times. The chain carries TRBV7-2 and TRBJ2-5; 10 nucleotides agree with TRBD2. J lost 7 bases, V lost 6 bases, and 11 bases had no gene match. The CDR3 consists of 15 residues. Per germline, CDR1 SGHTA and CDR2 FQGNSA. The CDR3 sequence: CASSSTSGVLVTQYF. In DNA form, the CDR3 reads TGTGCCAGCAGTTCCACTAGCGGGGTGCTTGTGACCCAGTACTTC.

This clonotype has more than one count but fewer than ten. The chain uses TRBV12-3 or TRBV12-4 and TRBJ2-3; 9 bases align to TRBD2. The CDR3 spans 15 residues. The V gene end was trimmed by 8 bases and the J gene end by 5 bases; junction bases not matched to a gene: 11. The CDR3 sequence is CASARLAVGVDTQYF. Here the CDR3 DNA reads TGTGCCAGCGCACGACTAGCGGTTGGGGTAGATACGCAGTATTTT.

This clonotype was observed a few times. V usage is TRBV29-1 and J usage is TRBJ2-7; possibly TRBD1 for D (5 bases). Trimming cost V 7 bases and J 2 bases, with 9 bases left between them. The CDR3 is made up of 11 amino acids. Germline V gives CDR1 SQVTM, CDR2 ANQGSEA. CDR3 DNA: TGCAGCGCGGACACCGCCTACGAGCAGTACTTC. Amino acid sequence: CSADTAYEQYF.

This clonotype has just a few counts. The chain uses TRBV27 and TRBJ2-1; no definite D call. Germline V gene lookup returns CDR1 MNHEY and CDR2 SMNVEV (reference sequence). This CDR3 region has 12 residues. V lost 8 bases to trimming and J lost 6 bases, with 11 bases between them. The chain's CDR3 is CASQRAINEQFF. Written as DNA, the CDR3 is TGTGCCAGCCAGCGAGCAATCAATGAGCAGTTCTTC.

The CDR3 DNA reads as TGTGCCTGGAGTGTACAAGACTCCTACAATGAGCAGTTCTTC. It codes for CAWSVQDSYNEQFF. The J gene is TRBJ2-1, the V gene TRBV30; D call uncertain. V dropped 0 bases and J dropped 0 bases, with 6 bases sitting between them. CDR3 size: 14 residues. Germline V gene lookup returns CDR1 GTSNPN and CDR2 SVGIG (reference sequence).

This chain joins TRBV20-1 and TRBJ2-1; 9 nucleotides line up with TRBD2. CDR1 and CDR2 from the germline V gene are DFQATT and SNEGSKA (reference sequence). The CDR3 covers 15 residues. V was pared by 1 base and J by 4 bases, with 5 bases of the junction left unmatched. CDR3 in DNA: TGCAGTGCTAGAGCAACTAGCGGGCTTTACAATGAGCAGTTCTTC. Translation: CSARATSGLYNEQFF.

This clonotype was found many times. The V gene is TRBV28, the J gene TRBJ2-2; TRBD1 agrees at 10 bases. With 6 bases clipped from V and 1 base from J, the junction kept 11 bases outside the gene matches. Germline V lookup: CDR1 MDHEN, CDR2 SYDVKM. The CDR3 spans 18 residues. The DNA for the CDR3 is TGTGCCAGCAGCCCCGGGACAGGGGTAAAAGGGAACACCGGGGAGCTGTTTTTT. It is translated as CASSPGTGVKGNTGELFF. The whole variable domain, filled in from reference TRBV28 and TRBJ2-2, reads DVKVTQSSRYLVKRTGEKVFLECVQDMDHENMFWYRQDPGLGLRLIYFSYDVKMKEKGDIPEGYSVSREKKERFSLILESASTNQTSMYLCASSPGTGVKGNTGELFFGEGSRLTVL.

This clonotype was observed a few times. This sequence joins TRBV7-8 and TRBJ2-5; D remains unclear. CDR1 and CDR2 (germline): SGHVS, FQNEAQ. The length of the CDR3 is 16 residues. V gave up 1 base and J gave up 5 bases, with 17 bases separating them. In DNA form, the CDR3 reads TGTGCCAGCAGCTTAGGGGTCTCATCCCAAGAGGAGACCCAGTACTTC. Its translation is CASSLGVSSQEETQYF.

This clonotype showed up just a few times. The rearrangement joins TRBV2 to TRBJ2-2; possible D gene TRBD1, 6 bases. Trimming pared 7 bases from V and 1 base from J, leaving 10 bases between. The CDR3 spans 14 residues. Germline V gene data show CDR1 as SNHLY and CDR2 as FYNNEI. The CDR3 DNA sequence: TGTGCCAGCACAGGGGCAAGGAACACCGGGGAGCTGTTTTTT. Protein product: CASTGARNTGELFF.

This clonotype was recorded at least ten times. V is TRBV15 and J is TRBJ1-6; D ambiguous. The CDR3 is 13 residues long. V lost 8 bases and J lost 8, with 13 bases in between. CDR1 and CDR2 (germline): LNHNV, YYDKDF (reference sequence). The CDR3 protein is CATGPFAYSPLHF. Written as DNA, the CDR3 is TGTGCCACCGGGCCCTTCGCCTATTCACCCCTCCACTTT.

The gene calls are TRBV7-8 and TRBJ2-3; TRBD2 matches 9 bases. Germline-derived CDR1 and CDR2 are SGHVS and FQNEAQ. J lost 7 bases, V lost 1 base, and 6 bases had no gene match. CDR3 length: 15 amino acids. As DNA, the CDR3 is TGTGCCAGCAGCTTAGTAGGCGGGAGGGAAAATACGCAGTATTTT. Its translation: CASSLVGGRENTQYF.

In this sample, this clonotype turned up a few times. This chain uses TRBV27 with TRBJ2-5, with D hard to call. The V gene lost 5 bases and the J gene lost 5 bases, with 15 bases spanning the gap. The length of the CDR3 is 14 residues. Germline values: CDR1 MNHEY, CDR2 SMNVEV (reference sequence). The CDR3 coding sequence is TGTGCCAGCAGTACCCAGTTCCTAGGGGAGACCCAGTACTTC. Translated: CASSTQFLGETQYF.

This sequence joins TRBV12-3 or TRBV12-4 and TRBJ2-5; 12 nucleotides match TRBD2. J was trimmed by 5 bases and V by 7 bases; bases with no gene match: 2. The CDR3 runs 13 residues. The CDR3 here is CASNLAGGETQYF. CDR3 in DNA: TGTGCCAGCAATCTAGCGGGAGGGGAGACCCAGTACTTC.

This clonotype has ten or more counts. The J gene is TRBJ2-7, the V gene TRBV6-1; tentative D call: TRBD1 (5 bases). The CDR3 is made up of 14 amino acids. CDR1 MNHNS and CDR2 SASEGT come from the germline V gene. With 6 bases removed from V and 0 bases from J, the gap between germline ends came to 12 bases. The CDR3 DNA sequence: TGTGCCAGCAGAGATGGGGCCTTCTCCTACGAGCAGTACTTC. It translates to CASRDGAFSYEQYF.

The rearrangement uses TRBV7-2 and TRBJ2-2; the D gene is possibly TRBD1 (5 bases). The length of the CDR3 is 12 residues. CDR1 and CDR2 from the germline V gene are SGHTA and FQGNSA. Trimming cost V 5 bases and J 9 bases, with 10 bases left between them. CDR3 sequence: CASSRQGWELFF. The CDR3 bases are TGTGCCAGCAGCCGCCAGGGCTGGGAGCTGTTTTTT.

This clonotype was observed a single time. The chain joins TRBV12-3 or TRBV12-4 to TRBJ2-7, with D possibly called TRBD1 or TRBD2 (5 bases each). The length of the CDR3 is 14 residues. Trimming took 7 bases from V and 7 from J, leaving 20 bases between them. The CDR3 loop reads CASTSPSGTGEQYF. The CDR3 nucleotides read TGTGCCAGCACCTCCCCATCGGGGACGGGGGAGCAGTACTTC.